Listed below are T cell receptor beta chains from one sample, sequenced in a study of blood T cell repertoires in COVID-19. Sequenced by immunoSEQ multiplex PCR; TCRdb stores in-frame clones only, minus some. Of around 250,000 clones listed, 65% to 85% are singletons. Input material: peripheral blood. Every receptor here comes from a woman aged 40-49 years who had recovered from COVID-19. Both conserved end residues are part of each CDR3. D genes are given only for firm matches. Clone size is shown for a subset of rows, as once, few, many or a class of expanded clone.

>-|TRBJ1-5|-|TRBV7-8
CASSLAGQGSNQPQHF
TGTGCCAGCAGCTTAGCTGGACAAGGTAGCAATCAGCCCCAGCATTTT
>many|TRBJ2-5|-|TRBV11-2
CASSTLRGRTGQGTQYF
TGTGCCAGCAGCACCCTACGGGGGAGGACAGGTCAAGGGACCCAGTACTTC
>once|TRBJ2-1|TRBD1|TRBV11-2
CASSLGSGTVLSYNEQFF
TGTGCCAGCAGCTTAGGCTCCGGGACAGTGCTGTCCTACAATGAGCAGTTCTTC
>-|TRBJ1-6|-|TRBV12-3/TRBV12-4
CASRRTDNSPLHF
TGTGCCAGCAGACGGACAGATAATTCACCCCTCCACTTT
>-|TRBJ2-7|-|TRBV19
CASSRVGGAMNEQYF
TGTGCCAGTAGTAGGGTCGGGGGAGCAATGAACGAGCAGTACTTC
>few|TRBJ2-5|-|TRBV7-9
CASSLAQGLLKRTQYF
TGTGCCAGCAGCTTAGCGCAGGGGCTCCTAAAGAGGACCCAGTACTTC
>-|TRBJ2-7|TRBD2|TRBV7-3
CASSQRRLAGKTYEQYF
TGTGCCAGCAGCCAGAGAAGGCTAGCGGGGAAAACCTACGAGCAGTACTTC
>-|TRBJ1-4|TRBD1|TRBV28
CASSYDRGSNEKLFF
TGTGCCAGCAGTTATGACAGGGGATCTAATGAAAAACTGTTTTTT
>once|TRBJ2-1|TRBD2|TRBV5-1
CASSMRSGDLSEQFF
TGCGCCAGCAGCATGCGTAGCGGGGACCTGAGTGAGCAGTTCTTC
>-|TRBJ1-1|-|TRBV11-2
CASSLVGTLAFF
TGTGCCAGCAGCTTAGTGGGGACATTAGCTTTCTTT
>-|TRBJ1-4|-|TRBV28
CASSKIQGLASFF
TGTGCCAGCAGCAAAATACAGGGTTTAGCCAGTTTTTTT
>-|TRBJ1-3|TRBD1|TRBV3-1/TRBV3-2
CASSPEDRPLGNTIYF
TGTGCCAGCAGCCCCGAGGACAGGCCGCTTGGAAACACCATATATTTT
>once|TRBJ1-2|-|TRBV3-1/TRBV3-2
CASSQDSRGGYTF
TGTGCCAGCAGCCAGGACTCTAGGGGGGGCTACACCTTC
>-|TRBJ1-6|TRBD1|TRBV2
CASSRDRELRRSPLHF
TGTGCCAGCAGTAGGGACAGGGAGTTGCGTAGATCACCCCTCCACTTT
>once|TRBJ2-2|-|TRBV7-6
CASSLNGQLTGELFF
TGTGCCAGCAGCTTAAACGGACAGCTCACCGGGGAGCTGTTTTTT
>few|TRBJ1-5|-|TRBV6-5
CASSYRQGSNQPQHF
TGTGCCAGCAGTTACAGGCAGGGAAGCAATCAGCCCCAGCATTTT
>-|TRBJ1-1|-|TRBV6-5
CASSHSGGAIGEAFF
TGTGCCAGCAGTCACTCCGGCGGGGCAATAGGTGAAGCTTTCTTT
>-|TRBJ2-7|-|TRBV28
CASSIQYEQYF
TGTGCCAGCAGCATCCAATACGAGCAGTACTTC
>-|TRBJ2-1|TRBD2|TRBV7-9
CASSSLAGGLRNEQFF
TGTGCCAGCAGCTCCCTAGCGGGGGGTTTGAGGAATGAGCAGTTCTTC
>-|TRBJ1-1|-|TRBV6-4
CASRGQNTEAFF
TGTGCCAGCCGCGGACAGAACACTGAAGCTTTCTTT
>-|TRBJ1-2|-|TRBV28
CASSTTLHYGYTF
TGTGCCAGCAGTACGACTCTACACTATGGCTACACCTTC
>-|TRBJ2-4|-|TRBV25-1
CASRGGGGSDIQYF
TGTGCCAGCAGAGGAGGGGGGGGCTCAGACATTCAGTACTTC
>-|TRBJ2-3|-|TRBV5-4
CASSFRGSPPDTQYF
TGTGCCAGCAGCTTCCGGGGGAGTCCCCCAGATACGCAGTATTTT
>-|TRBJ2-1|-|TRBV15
CATSRTRDYNEQFF
TGTGCCACCAGCAGAACCCGGGACTACAATGAGCAGTTCTTC
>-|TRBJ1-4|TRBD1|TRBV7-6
CASSSTDRGDEKLFF
TGTGCCAGCAGCAGTACTGACAGGGGCGACGAAAAACTGTTTTTT
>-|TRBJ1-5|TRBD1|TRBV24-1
CATSDRDRGLGPQHF
TGTGCCACCAGTGATCGAGACAGGGGGCTAGGGCCCCAGCATTTT
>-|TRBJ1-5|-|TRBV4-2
CASSQDNRDRQPQHF
TGTGCCAGCAGCCAGGATAACAGGGATAGGCAGCCCCAGCATTTT
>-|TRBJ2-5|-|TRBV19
CASSIGQETQYF
TGTGCCAGTAGTATCGGCCAAGAGACCCAGTACTTC
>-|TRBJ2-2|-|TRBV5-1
CASSLGQGTGELFF
TGCGCCAGCAGCTTGGGGCAGGGCACCGGGGAGCTGTTTTTT
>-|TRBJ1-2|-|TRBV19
CASSIGLGQKVGYTF
TGTGCCAGTAGTATAGGCCTCGGACAGAAAGTAGGCTACACCTTC
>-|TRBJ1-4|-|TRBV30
CAWSGRLGSEKLFF
TGTGCCTGGAGTGGCCGCTTAGGGAGTGAAAAACTGTTTTTT
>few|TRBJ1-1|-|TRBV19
CASIQDRLNTEAFF
TGTGCCAGTATCCAGGACAGACTGAACACTGAAGCTTTCTTT
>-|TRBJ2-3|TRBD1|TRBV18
CASSRNSGTGTTDTQYF
TGTGCCAGCTCCCGGAATAGTGGGACAGGGACGACAGATACGCAGTATTTT
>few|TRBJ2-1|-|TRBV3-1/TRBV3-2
CASSQQYNEQFF
TGTGCCAGCAGCCAACAATACAATGAGCAGTTCTTC
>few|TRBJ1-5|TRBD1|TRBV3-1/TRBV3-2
CASSQGTGDQPQHF
TGTGCCAGCAGCCAAGGTACAGGGGATCAGCCCCAGCATTTT
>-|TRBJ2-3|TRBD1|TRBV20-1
CSASEGADADTQYF
TGCAGTGCTAGTGAGGGGGCGGACGCAGATACGCAGTATTTT
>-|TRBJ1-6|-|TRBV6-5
CASSYEGALHF
TGTGCCAGCAGTTATGAGGGGGCCCTCCACTTT
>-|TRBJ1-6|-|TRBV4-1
CASSQELAGRGSPLHF
TGCGCCAGCAGCCAAGAGTTAGCTGGACGGGGTTCACCCCTCCACTTT
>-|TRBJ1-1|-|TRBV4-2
CASSQPRQNTEAFF
TGTGCCAGCAGCCAACCAAGACAGAACACTGAAGCTTTCTTT
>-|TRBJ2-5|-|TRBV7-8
CASSYRLGVETQYF
TGTGCCAGCAGCTACCGACTGGGAGTGGAGACCCAGTACTTC
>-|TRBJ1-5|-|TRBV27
CASSRGGGNQPQHF
TGTGCCAGCAGTCGCGGGGGGGGCAATCAGCCCCAGCATTTT
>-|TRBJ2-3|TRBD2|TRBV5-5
CASSLNPSGAYRWYF
TGTGCCAGCAGCTTGAATCCTAGCGGCGCTTATCGGTGGTATTTT
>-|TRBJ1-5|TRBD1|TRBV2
CASSQGEQPQHF
TGTGCCAGCAGTCAGGGGGAGCAGCCCCAGCATTTT
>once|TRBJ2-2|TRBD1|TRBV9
CASSTRPDRARSNGELFF
TGTGCCAGCAGCACGCGCCCCGACAGGGCTCGTTCCAACGGGGAGCTGTTTTTT
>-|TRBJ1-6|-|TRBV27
CASQGIGSPLHF
TGTGCCTCCCAGGGAATAGGGTCACCCCTCCACTTT
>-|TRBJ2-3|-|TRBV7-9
CASSLARTDTQYF
TGTGCCAGCAGCTTAGCCAGGACAGATACGCAGTATTTT
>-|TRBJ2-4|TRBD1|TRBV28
CASSRQGGAIQYF
TGTGCCAGCAGCAGACAGGGTGGTGCCATTCAGTACTTC
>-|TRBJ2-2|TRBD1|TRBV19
CASSMGWTGNTGELFF
TGTGCCAGTAGTATGGGATGGACAGGTAACACCGGGGAGCTGTTTTTT
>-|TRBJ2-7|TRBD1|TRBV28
CASSSGVTGIIDEQYF
TGTGCCAGCAGTTCGGGCGTGACAGGGATAATCGACGAGCAGTACTTC
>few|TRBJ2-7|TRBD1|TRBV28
CASILQTGVGLGEQYF
TGTGCCAGCATCCTCCAAACAGGGGTGGGATTGGGCGAGCAGTACTTC
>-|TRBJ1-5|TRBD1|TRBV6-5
CASRTGGFGQPQHF
TGTGCCAGCAGGACAGGGGGCTTTGGTCAGCCCCAGCATTTT
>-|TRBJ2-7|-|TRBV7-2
CASSRGWAPLYEQYF
TGTGCCAGCAGCCGTGGGTGGGCTCCCCTGTACGAGCAGTACTTC
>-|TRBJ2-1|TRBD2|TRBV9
CASSIAGSSYNEQFF
TGTGCCAGCAGCATAGCGGGGAGTTCCTACAATGAGCAGTTCTTC
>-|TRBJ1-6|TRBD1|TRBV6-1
CASSAGQGGNNSPLHF
TGTGCCAGCAGTGCGGGACAGGGGGGTAATAATTCACCCCTCCACTTT
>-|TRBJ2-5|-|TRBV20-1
CSASLETQYF
TGCAGTGCTAGCTTAGAGACCCAGTACTTC
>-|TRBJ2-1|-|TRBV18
CASSVGQVNEQFF
TGTGCCAGCTCAGTGGGGCAGGTCAATGAGCAGTTCTTC
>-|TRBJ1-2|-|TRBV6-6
CASGHPIQINYGYTF
TGTGCCAGCGGACACCCGATACAGATTAACTATGGCTACACCTTC
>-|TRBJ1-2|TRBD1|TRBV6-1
CASSEDHRGLYGYTF
TGTGCCAGCAGTGAAGACCACAGGGGGCTCTATGGCTACACCTTC